This entry features one T cell receptor beta chain sequence. Its antigen is currently unknown. Clones were read by immunoSEQ multiplex PCR, and TCRdb kept only the in-frame ones, dropping some. The table has thousands of clones, 83% seen once; the top ten hold 7.5% to 9.5%. This record belongs to a study of immune evolution from preneoplasia to lung adenocarcinoma. With V trimmed by 4 bases and J by 6 bases, 7 bases remained unmatched. The V gene's germline CDR1 is SQVTM and CDR2 ANQGSEA. CDR3 length: 14 residues. Whole-study results and caveats: Top clone share appeared to fall from AAH through AIS, MIA, adenocarcinoma.

H&E slides confirmed each diagnosis, reviewed by two pathologists independently. Sequenced: FFPE adjacent normal lung tissue. This chain uses TRBV29-1 with TRBJ2-1, with 9 bases fitting TRBD2. The sequence came from a person between 65 and 79 years old with lung adenocarcinoma. Written as DNA, the CDR3 is TGCAGCGTTGTCGCGGGACTAGCTTCCAATGAGCAGTTCTTC. This encodes CSVVAGLASNEQFF.